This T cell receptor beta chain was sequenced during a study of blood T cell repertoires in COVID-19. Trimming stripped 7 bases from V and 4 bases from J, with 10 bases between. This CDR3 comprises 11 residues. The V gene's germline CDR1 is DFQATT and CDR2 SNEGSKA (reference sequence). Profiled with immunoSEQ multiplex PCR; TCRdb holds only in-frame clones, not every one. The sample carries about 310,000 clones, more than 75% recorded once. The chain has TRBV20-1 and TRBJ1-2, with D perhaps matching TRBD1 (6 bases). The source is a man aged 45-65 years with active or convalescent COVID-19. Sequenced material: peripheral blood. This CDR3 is CSGTQGYGYTF. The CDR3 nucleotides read TGCAGTGGGACACAGGGCTATGGCTACACCTTC.